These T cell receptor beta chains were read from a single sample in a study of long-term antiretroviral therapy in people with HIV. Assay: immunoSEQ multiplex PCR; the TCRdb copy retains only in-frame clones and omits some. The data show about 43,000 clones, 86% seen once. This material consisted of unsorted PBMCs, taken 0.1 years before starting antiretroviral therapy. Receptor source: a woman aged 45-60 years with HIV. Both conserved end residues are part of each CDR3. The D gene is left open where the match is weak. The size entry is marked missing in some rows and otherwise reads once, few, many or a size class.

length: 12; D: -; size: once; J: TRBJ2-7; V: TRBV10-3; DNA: TGTGCCATCAGGGGGAGTAAGAAAGAGCAGTACTTC; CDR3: CAIRGSKKEQYF
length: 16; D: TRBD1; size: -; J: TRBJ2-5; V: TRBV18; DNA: TGTGCCAGCTCACCCCGCACAACAGGGGAAGCGGAGACCCAGTACTTC; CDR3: CASSPRTTGEAETQYF
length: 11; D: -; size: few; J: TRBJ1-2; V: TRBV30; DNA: TGTGCCTGGAGTGGGGGGGGAGCTATGACCTTC; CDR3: CAWSGGGAMTF
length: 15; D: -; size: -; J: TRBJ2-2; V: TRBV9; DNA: TGTGCCAGCAGCGTTGACAGCGCGAACACCGGGGAGCTGTTTTTT; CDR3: CASSVDSANTGELFF
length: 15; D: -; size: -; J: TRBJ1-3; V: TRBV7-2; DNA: TGTGCCAGCAGCTTAGTTTTGGGGTCAGGAAACACCATATATTTT; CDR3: CASSLVLGSGNTIYF
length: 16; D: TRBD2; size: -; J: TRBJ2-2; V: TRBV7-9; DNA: TGTGCCGGGCGGACTAGCGGGGGCGCGAACACCGGGGAGCTGTTTTTT; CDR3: CAGRTSGGANTGELFF
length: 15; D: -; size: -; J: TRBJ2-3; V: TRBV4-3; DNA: TGCGCCAGCAGCCAAGCAAACGTTGCCGGTGATACGCAGTATTTT; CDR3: CASSQANVAGDTQYF
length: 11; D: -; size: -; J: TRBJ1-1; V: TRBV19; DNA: TGTGCCAGTAGTACTACAGGGAAAGCTTTCTTT; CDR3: CASSTTGKAFF
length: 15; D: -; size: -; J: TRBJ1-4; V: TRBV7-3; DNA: TGTGCCAGCAGCTTAATGGGGGGACGTAATGAAAAACTGTTTTTT; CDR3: CASSLMGGRNEKLFF
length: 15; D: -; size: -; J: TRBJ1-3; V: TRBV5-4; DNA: TGTGCCAGCAGCCCTACTCGGGGACCTGGAAACACCATATATTTT; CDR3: CASSPTRGPGNTIYF
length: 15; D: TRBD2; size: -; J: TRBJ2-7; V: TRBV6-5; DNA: TGTGCCAGCAGTTGGACTAGCGGGGGGGCCTACGAGCAGTACTTC; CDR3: CASSWTSGGAYEQYF
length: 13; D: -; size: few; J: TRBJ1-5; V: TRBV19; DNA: TGTGCCACACAAAAGTATAGCAATCAGCCCCAGCATTTT; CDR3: CATQKYSNQPQHF
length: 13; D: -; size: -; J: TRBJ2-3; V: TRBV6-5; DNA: TGTGCCCCACCGGGGGAAGGGGCAGATACGCAGTATTTT; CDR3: CAPPGEGADTQYF
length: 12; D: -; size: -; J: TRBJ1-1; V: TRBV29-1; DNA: TGCAGCGTGTTAACAGGGCTCACTGAAGCTTTCTTT; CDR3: CSVLTGLTEAFF
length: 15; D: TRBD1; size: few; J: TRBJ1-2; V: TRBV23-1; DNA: TGCGCCAGCAGTCGAACCTTGAACAGGGGACATGGCTACACCTTC; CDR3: CASSRTLNRGHGYTF
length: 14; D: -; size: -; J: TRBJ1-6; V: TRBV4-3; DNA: TGCGCCAGCAGCCAGGGCAGATATAATTCACCCCTCCACTTT; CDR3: CASSQGRYNSPLHF
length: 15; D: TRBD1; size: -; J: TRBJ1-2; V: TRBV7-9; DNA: TGTGCCAGCAGCCCTGGACAGGGACAATACTATGGCTACACCTTC; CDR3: CASSPGQGQYYGYTF
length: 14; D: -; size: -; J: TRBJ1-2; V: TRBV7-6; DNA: TGTGCCAGCAGCTTAGGGGATACTAACTATGGCTACACCTTC; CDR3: CASSLGDTNYGYTF